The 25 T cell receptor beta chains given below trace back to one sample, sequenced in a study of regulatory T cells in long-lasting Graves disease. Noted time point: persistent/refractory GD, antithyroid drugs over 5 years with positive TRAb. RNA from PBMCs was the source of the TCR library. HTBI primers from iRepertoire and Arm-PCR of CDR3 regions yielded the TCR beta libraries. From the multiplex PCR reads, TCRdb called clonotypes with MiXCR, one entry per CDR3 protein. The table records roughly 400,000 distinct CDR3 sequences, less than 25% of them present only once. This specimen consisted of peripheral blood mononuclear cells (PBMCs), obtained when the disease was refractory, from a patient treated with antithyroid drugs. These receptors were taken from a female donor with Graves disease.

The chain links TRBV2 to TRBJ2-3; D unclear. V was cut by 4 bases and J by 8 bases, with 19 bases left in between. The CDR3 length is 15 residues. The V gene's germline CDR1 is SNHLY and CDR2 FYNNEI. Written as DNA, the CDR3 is TGTGCCAGCAGTGGCTCGAACATCCCAGGCGGTACGCAGTATTTT. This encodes CASSGSNIPGGTQYF. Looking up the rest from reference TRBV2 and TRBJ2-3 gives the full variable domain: EPEVTQTPSHQVTQMGQEVILRCVPISNHLYFYWYRQILGQKVEFLVSFYNNEISEKSEIFDDQFSVERPDGSNFTLKIRSTKLEDSAMYFCASSGSNIPGGTQYFGPGTRLTVL.

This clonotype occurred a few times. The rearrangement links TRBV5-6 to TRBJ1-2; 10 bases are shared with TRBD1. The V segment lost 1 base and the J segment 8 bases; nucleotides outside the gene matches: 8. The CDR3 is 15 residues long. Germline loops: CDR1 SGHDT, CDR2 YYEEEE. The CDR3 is CASSLPKGQGLGYTF. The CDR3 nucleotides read TGTGCCAGCAGCTTGCCCAAGGGACAGGGGTTGGGCTACACCTTC.

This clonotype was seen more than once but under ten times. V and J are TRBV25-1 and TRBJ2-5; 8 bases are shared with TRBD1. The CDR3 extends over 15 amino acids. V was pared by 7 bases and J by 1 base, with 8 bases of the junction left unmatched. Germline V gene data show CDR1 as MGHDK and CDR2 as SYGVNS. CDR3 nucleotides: TGTGCCAGCAATGTAGGACAGGGAGCCCAAGAGACCCAGTACTTC. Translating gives CASNVGQGAQETQYF.

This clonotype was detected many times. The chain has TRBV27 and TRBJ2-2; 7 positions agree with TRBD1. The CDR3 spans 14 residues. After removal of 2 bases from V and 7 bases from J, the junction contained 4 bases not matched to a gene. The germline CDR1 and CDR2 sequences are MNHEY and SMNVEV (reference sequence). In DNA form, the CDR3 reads TGTGCCAGCAGTTTACAGGGGGTGGACGGGGAGCTGTTTTTT. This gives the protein CASSLQGVDGELFF.

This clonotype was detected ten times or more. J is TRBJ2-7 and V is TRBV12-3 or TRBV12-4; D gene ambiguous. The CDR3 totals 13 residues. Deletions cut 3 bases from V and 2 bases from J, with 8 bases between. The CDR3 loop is CASSLKLTYEQYF. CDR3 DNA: TGTGCCAGCAGTTTGAAGCTTACCTACGAGCAGTACTTC.

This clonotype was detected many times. CDR3 amino acids: CSARGLGRLTEAFF. The DNA of the CDR3 is TGCAGTGCTAGAGGTCTAGGACGACTCACTGAAGCTTTCTTT. J is TRBJ1-1 and V is TRBV20-1, with no clear D. The length of the CDR3 is 14 residues. Germline V gives CDR1 DFQATT, CDR2 SNEGSKA (reference sequence). V was shortened by 1 base and J by 4 bases, with 13 bases between the two germline ends.

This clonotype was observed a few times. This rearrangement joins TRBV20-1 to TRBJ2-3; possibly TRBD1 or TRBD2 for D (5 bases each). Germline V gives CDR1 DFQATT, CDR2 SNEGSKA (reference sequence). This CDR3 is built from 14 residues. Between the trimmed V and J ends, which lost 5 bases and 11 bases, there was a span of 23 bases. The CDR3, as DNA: TGCAGTGCTGCTACCGGGACCCCTGGGAAGAGGCAGTATTTT. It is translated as CSAATGTPGKRQYF.

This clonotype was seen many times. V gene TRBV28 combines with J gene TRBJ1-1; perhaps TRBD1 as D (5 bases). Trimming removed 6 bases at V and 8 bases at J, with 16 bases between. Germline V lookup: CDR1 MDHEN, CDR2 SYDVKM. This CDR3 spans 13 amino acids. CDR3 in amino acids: CASRPDTGIEAFF. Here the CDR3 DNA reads TGTGCCAGCAGACCGGACACTGGGATAGAAGCTTTCTTT.

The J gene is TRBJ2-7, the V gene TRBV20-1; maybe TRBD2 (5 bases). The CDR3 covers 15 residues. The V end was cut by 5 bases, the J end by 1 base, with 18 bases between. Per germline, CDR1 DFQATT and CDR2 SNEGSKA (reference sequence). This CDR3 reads CSAVGLRVVSYEQYF. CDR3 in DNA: TGCAGTGCTGTCGGACTGCGCGTGGTATCCTACGAGCAGTACTTC.

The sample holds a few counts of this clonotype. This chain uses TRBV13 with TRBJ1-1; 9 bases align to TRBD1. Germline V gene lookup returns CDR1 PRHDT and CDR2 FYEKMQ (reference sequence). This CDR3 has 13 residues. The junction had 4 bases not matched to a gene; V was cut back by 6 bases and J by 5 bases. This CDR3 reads CASRDGQGTEAFF. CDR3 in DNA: TGTGCCAGCAGGGACGGACAGGGGACTGAAGCTTTCTTT.

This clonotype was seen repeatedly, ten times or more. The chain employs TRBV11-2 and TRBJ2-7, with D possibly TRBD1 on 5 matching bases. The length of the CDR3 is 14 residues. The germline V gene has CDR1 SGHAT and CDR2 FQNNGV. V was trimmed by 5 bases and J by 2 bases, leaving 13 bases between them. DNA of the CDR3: TGTGCCAGCAGCCCCCGACGGACACCCTACGAGCAGTACTTC. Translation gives CASSPRRTPYEQYF.

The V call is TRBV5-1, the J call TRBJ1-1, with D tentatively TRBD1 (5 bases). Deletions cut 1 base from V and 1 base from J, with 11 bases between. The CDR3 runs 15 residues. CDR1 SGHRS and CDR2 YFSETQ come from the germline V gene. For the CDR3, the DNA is TGCGCCAGCAGCTTGCTTGTCGGGACGAACACTGAAGCTTTCTTT. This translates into CASSLLVGTNTEAFF.

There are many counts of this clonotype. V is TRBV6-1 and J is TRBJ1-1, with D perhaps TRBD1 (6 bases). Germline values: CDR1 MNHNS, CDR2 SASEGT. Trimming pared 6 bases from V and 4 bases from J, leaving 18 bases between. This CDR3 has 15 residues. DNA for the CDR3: TGTGCCAGCAGGAACAGGGATCCGGGTGTCACTGAAGCTTTCTTT. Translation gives CASRNRDPGVTEAFF.

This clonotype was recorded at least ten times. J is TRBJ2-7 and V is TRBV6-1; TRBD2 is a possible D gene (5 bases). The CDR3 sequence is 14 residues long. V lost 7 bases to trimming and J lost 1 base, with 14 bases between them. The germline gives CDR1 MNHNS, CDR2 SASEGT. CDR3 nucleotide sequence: TGTGCCAGCAACTCAGCGGAGCTTTCCTACGAGCAGTACTTC. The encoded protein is CASNSAELSYEQYF.

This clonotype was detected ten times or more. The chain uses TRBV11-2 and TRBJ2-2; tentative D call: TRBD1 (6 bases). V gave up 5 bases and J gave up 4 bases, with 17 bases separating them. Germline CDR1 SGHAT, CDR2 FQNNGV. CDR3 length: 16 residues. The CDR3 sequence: CASSRGVGQFTGELFF. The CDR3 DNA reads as TGTGCCAGCAGCCGTGGAGTAGGACAGTTCACCGGGGAGCTGTTTTTT.

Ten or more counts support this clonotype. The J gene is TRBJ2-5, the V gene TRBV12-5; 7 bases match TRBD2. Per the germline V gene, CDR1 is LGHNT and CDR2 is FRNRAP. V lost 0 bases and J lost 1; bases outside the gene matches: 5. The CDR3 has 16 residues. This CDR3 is CASGLVLGGIQETQYF. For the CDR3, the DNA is TGTGCTAGTGGTTTGGTACTGGGGGGGATCCAAGAGACCCAGTACTTC.

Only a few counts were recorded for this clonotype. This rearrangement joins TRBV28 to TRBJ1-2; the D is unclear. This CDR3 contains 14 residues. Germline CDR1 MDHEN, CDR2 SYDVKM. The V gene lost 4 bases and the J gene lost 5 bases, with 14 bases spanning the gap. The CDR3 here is CASSSESPLYGYTF. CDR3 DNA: TGTGCCAGCAGTTCCGAGTCCCCCCTTTATGGCTACACCTTC.

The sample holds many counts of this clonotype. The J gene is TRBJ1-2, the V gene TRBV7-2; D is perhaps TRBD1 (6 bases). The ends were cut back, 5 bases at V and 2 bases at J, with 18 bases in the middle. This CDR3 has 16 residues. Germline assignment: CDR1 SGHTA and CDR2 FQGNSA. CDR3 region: CASSRDGGAQNYGYTF. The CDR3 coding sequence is TGTGCCAGCAGCCGGGACGGGGGGGCGCAAAACTATGGCTACACCTTC.

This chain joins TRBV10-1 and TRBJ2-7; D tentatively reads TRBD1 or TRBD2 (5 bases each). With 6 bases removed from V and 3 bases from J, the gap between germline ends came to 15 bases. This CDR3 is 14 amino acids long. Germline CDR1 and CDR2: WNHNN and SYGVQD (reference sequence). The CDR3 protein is CASSPGTAGYEQYF. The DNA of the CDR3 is TGCGCCAGCAGCCCCGGGACCGCAGGCTACGAGCAGTACTTC.

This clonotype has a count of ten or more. DNA for the CDR3: TGTGCCAGCGCGGGGCAGGGGGCGAATACTGAAGCTTTCTTT. It yields the protein CASAGQGANTEAFF. The chain recombines TRBV12-3 or TRBV12-4 with TRBJ1-1; TRBD1 aligns across 8 bases. The V and J ends lost 8 bases and 5 bases, in that order; junction bases with no gene match: 10. The CDR3 is 14 residues long.

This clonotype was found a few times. For the CDR3, the DNA is TGTGCCAGCAGACCCACAGACACCGGGGAGCTGTTTTTT. Residues: CASRPTDTGELFF. V gene TRBV6-1 combines with J gene TRBJ2-2; D is undetermined. The CDR3 has 13 amino acids. V lost 6 bases, J lost 3 bases, and 8 bases lay in between. From germline, CDR1 is MNHNS and CDR2 SASEGT.

The CDR3 loop is CASSLSSADTGELFF. CDR3 nucleotide sequence: TGTGCCAGCAGCTTAAGCAGCGCGGACACCGGGGAGCTGTTTTTT. V gene TRBV11-3 combines with J gene TRBJ2-2, with unresolved D. V shed 2 bases and J shed 3 bases, with 10 bases lying between them. The CDR3 runs to 15 residues. Looked up from germline, CDR1 is SGHNT and CDR2 is YENEEA.

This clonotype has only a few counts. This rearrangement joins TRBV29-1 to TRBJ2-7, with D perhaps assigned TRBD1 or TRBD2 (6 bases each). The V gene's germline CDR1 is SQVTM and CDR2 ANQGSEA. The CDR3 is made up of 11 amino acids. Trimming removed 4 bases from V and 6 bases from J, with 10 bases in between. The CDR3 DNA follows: TGCAGCGTTGGGGGGGCTGGCGAGCAGTACTTC. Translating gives CSVGGAGEQYF.

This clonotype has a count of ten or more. The CDR3 DNA is TGTGCCAGCAGCTTAGACCGCGGGAATAATGAAAAACTGTTTTTT. It yields the protein CASSLDRGNNEKLFF. The gene calls are TRBV7-2 and TRBJ1-4; D gene unclear. Germline V gene data show CDR1 as SGHTA and CDR2 as FQGNSA. V was pared by 1 base and J by 4 bases, with 10 bases between. The CDR3 consists of 15 residues.

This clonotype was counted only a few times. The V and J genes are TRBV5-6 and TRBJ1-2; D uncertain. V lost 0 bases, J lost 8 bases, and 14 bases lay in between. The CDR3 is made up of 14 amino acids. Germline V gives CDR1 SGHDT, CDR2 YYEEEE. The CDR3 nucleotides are TGTGCCAGCAGCTTGGTAGCCAACCCGGGGGGCTACACCTTC. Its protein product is CASSLVANPGGYTF.